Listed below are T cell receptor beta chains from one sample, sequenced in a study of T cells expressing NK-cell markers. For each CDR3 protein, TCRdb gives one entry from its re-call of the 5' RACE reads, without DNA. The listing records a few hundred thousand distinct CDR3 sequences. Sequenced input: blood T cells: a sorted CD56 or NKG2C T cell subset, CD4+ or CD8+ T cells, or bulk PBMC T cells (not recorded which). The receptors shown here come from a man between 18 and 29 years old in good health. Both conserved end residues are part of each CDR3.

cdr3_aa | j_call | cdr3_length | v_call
CASSLRTGGIALTF | TRBJ2-6 | 14 | TRBV12-3/TRBV12-4
CSARASGTFKYNEQFF | TRBJ2-1 | 16 | TRBV20-1
CASGGPRQGVGYGYTF | TRBJ1-2 | 16 | TRBV19
CAFSGGGRGNTEAFF | TRBJ1-1 | 15 | TRBV30
CASSYNPGLASNEQFF | TRBJ2-1 | 16 | TRBV7-8
CSVTRQSSSYNEQFF | TRBJ2-1 | 15 | TRBV29-1
CASSKEVSYGYTF | TRBJ1-2 | 13 | TRBV25-1
CASSPRGLALAEELFF | TRBJ2-2 | 16 | TRBV18
CASSRRDSPTSSYEQYF | TRBJ2-7 | 17 | TRBV18
CASSLKREGAFF | TRBJ2-1 | 12 | TRBV7-2
CSAGPDGQNVGNEQFF | TRBJ2-1 | 16 | TRBV20-1
CASSSRGLAGRNEQFF | TRBJ2-1 | 16 | TRBV2
CASSPGLVQYF | TRBJ2-5 | 11 | TRBV6-2/TRBV6-3
CASSLEVGSAQTRLREQYF | TRBJ2-7 | 19 | TRBV7-9
CASSRSDQETQYF | TRBJ2-5 | 13 | TRBV7-2